This TCR beta chain was sequenced in a study of cytomegalovirus exposure and HLA in healthy donors. Regarding the study as a whole: DRB1 showed the most TCR associations and HLA-C the fewest in a later analysis, as rates varied by HLA locus. The classifier reportedly diagnosed cytomegalovirus status with high specificity and sensitivity. Later work found most CMV-associated TCR beta chains apparently HLA-restricted. The productive fraction for most TCR beta V segments was about 90% or about 30% in an earlier analysis.

In regard to this clone: The antigen remains unidentified.

The PCR made use of 60 Vbeta and 13 Jbeta primers. Assay: immunoSEQ multiplex PCR; the TCRdb copy retains only in-frame clones and omits some. The data contain tens of thousands of clones, around 80% of them singletons. CDR3 length equals 15 residues. The V gene's germline CDR1 is MGHRA and CDR2 YSYEKL. The germline V and J ends were trimmed by 0 bases and 5 bases, with 13 bases remaining between them. The sequenced material came from PBMCs. The genes are TRBV4-1 and TRBJ1-1, with D unresolved. The sequence was collected from a woman aged 40 to 50 in good health and CMV-seropositive. The CDR3 DNA sequence: TGCGCCAGCAGCCAAGAAGTCGGGAGGAGGACTGAAGCTTTCTTT. This sequence encodes CASSQEVGRRTEAFF.